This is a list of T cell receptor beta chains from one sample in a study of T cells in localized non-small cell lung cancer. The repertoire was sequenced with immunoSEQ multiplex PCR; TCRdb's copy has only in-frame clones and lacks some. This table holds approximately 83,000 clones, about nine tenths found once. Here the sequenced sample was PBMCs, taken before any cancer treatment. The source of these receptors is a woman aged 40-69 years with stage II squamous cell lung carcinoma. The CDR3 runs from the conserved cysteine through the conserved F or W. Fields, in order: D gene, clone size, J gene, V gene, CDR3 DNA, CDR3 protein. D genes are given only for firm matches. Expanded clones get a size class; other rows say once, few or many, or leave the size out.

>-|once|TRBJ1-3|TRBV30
TGTGGCGGGGGCCTCTCTGGAAACACCATATATTTT
CGGGLSGNTIYF
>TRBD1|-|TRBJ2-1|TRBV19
TGTGCCAGTAGTACCAACAGGGGTGGCGAGCAGTTCTTC
CASSTNRGGEQFF
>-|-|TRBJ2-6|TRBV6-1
TGTGCCAGCAATTTCCTGTCTGGGGCCAACGTCCTGACTTTC
CASNFLSGANVLTF
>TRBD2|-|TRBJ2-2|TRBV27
TGTGCCAGCAGTTCCCTGACTAGCGGGGCCTCGAACACCGGGGAGCTGTTTTTT
CASSSLTSGASNTGELFF
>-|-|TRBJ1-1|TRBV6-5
TGTGCCAGCGTCCCGGCGGGGGGCACTGAAGCTTTCTTT
CASVPAGGTEAFF
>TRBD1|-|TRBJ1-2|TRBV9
TGTGCCAGCAGCTTGACGAAGGGACAGGGCGCCTATGGCTACACCTTC
CASSLTKGQGAYGYTF
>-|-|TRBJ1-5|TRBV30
TGTGCCTGGAGAAGAACGGGGGGAGGTCAGCCCCAGCATTTT
CAWRRTGGGQPQHF
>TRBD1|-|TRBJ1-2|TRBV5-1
TGCGCCAGCAGTTCGGGGACAGGGGTCTCTTACACCTTC
CASSSGTGVSYTF
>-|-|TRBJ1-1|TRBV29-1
TGCAGCGTCGCGCTCGCGCAGGGTGAAGCTTTCTTT
CSVALAQGEAFF
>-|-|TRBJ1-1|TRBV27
TGTGCCAGCAGTTTAGGCCTCCGGGAAGCTTTCTTT
CASSLGLREAFF
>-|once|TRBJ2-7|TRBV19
TGTGCCAGTAGGGACGGATTAGCTCCCTACGAGCAGTACTTC
CASRDGLAPYEQYF
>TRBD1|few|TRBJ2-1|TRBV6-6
TGTGCCAGCATTCCCGGGACAGTGGTAAATGAGCAGTTCTTC
CASIPGTVVNEQFF
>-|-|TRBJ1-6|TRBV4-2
TGTGCCAGCAGCCAAGGGGGGACGGACGATTCACCCCTCCACTTT
CASSQGGTDDSPLHF
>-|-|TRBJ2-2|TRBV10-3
TGTGCCATCAGATCAACAGGTGGCGGGGAGCTGTTTTTT
CAIRSTGGGELFF
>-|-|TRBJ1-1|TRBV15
TGTGCCACCAGCAACCCCCCCCAGGGCTCATGGTTGTTAACTGAAGCTTTCTTT
CATSNPPQGSWLLTEAFF
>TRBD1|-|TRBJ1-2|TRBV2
TGTGCCAGCAGTGAACTCCTCAGGGGGCAAAATGGCTACACCTTC
CASSELLRGQNGYTF
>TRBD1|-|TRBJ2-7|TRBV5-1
TGCGCCAGCAGTCTAGGGACAGGAGGCGAGCAGTACTTC
CASSLGTGGEQYF
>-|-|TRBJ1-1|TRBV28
TGTGCCAGCAGTGCCCTATCCCGGGAAGCTTTCTTT
CASSALSREAFF
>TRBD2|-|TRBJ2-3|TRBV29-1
TGCAGCGTTGTAACCGGGGGGGCGATAGATACGCAGTATTTT
CSVVTGGAIDTQYF
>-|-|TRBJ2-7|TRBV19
TGTGCCAGTAGTATAAGGAGGGCTCCTTTCGGGGAGCAGTACTTC
CASSIRRAPFGEQYF
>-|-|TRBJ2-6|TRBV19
TGTGCCAGTAGTATCGACAGTTTTAGCTCTGGGGCCAACGTCCTGACTTTC
CASSIDSFSSGANVLTF
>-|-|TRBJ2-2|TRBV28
TGTGCCAGCAGCCCCGCTAGTACCTCCGGGGAGCTGTTTTTT
CASSPASTSGELFF
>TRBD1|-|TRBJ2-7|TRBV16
TGTGCCAGCAGCCAATCGGGACAGGGATATAACTACGAGCAGTACTTC
CASSQSGQGYNYEQYF
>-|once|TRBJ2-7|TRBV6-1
TGTGCCAGCAGTCCCTCTCACGGGGCAGCGTACGAGCAGTACTTC
CASSPSHGAAYEQYF
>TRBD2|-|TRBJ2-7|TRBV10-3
TGTGCCATCAGTGAGTCGGGACTAGCGGCCTACGAGCAGTACTTC
CAISESGLAAYEQYF
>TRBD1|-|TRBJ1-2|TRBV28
TGTGCCAGCAGGGGGACAGGGGATGACTATGGCTACACCTTC
CASRGTGDDYGYTF
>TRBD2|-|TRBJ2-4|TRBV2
TGTGCCAGCAGTGCTAGGACTAGCGGGTACGGGAACATTCAGTACTTC
CASSARTSGYGNIQYF
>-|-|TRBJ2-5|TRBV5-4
TGTGCCAGCAGCCAGGAACAGGCCCGAGAGACCCAGTACTTC
CASSQEQARETQYF
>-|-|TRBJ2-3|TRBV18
TGTGCCAGCTCACCAAGCTGGGATAGGGATACGCAGTATTTT
CASSPSWDRDTQYF
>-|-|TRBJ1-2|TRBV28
TGTGCCAGCAGTTTCCCCCCAAACAGAAATGGCTACACCTTC
CASSFPPNRNGYTF
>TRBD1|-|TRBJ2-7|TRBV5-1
TGCGCCAGCAGCTTGGCCGGGACAGGGGTCCACGAGCAGTACTTC
CASSLAGTGVHEQYF
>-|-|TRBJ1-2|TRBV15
TGTGCCACCAGCAGAGATCGGGGGGAATCGGGCTACACCTTC
CATSRDRGESGYTF
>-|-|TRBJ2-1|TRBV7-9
TGTGCCAGCAGCTTAGGGGAAATCTCCTACAATGAGCAGTTCTTC
CASSLGEISYNEQFF
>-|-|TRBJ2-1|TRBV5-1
TGCGCCAGCAGCTCGGCCGAGGGGGTGCAGTCCTACAATGAGCAGTTCTTC
CASSSAEGVQSYNEQFF
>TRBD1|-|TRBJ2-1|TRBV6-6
TGTGCCAGCAGTCGGGACAGTTACAATGAGCAGTTCTTC
CASSRDSYNEQFF
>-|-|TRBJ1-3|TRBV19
TGTGCCAGTAGTATAGATACGGGATCTGGAAACACCATATATTTT
CASSIDTGSGNTIYF
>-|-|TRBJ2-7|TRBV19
TGTGCCAGTAGTTGGGGGATTCTCCTCGGCGAGCAGTACTTC
CASSWGILLGEQYF
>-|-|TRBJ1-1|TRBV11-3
TGTGCCAGCAGCTTAGGGTCCAGGGTTCCGGCTTTCTTT
CASSLGSRVPAFF
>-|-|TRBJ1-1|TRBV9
TGTGCCAGCAGACGGACCGACAGATCTGAAGCTTTCTTT
CASRRTDRSEAFF
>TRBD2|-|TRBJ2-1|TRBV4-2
TGTGCCAGCAGCCAAGCGGCTAGCGGGGACAATGAGCAGTTCTTC
CASSQAASGDNEQFF
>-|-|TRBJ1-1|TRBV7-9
TGTGCCAGCAGCTTAGCAGGGGGGAACACTGAAGCTTTCTTT
CASSLAGGNTEAFF
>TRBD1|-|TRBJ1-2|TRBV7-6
TGTGCCAGCTCGGCCGGGACAGATTATGGCTACACCTTC
CASSAGTDYGYTF
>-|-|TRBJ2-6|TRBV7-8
TGTGCCAGCAGCTCCTCTCCGGGACAAAGCTCTGGGGCCAACGTCCTGACTTTC
CASSSSPGQSSGANVLTF
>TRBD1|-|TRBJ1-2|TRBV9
TGTGCCAGCAGCGACCGAAGGGGACAGGGGAGAGATGGCTACACCTTC
CASSDRRGQGRDGYTF
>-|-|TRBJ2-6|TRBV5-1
TGCGCCAGCAGCTTTAACAGGGCCTCTGGGGCCAACGTCCTGACTTTC
CASSFNRASGANVLTF